This is a list of T cell receptor beta chains from one sample in a study of blood T cell repertoires in COVID-19. Sequencing was performed with immunoSEQ multiplex PCR; in TCRdb, only in-frame clones are kept and a portion is missing. Among around 100,000 clones listed, more than 75% were seen once. Specimen: peripheral blood. These receptor sequences come from a woman between 35 and 50 years old with acute or convalescent COVID-19. Each CDR3 is given without its conserved first and last residue.

V | CDR3
TRBV15 | ATSVYREAKNIQY
TRBV5-1 | ASSSSGGPNTEAF
TRBV27 | ASSGQGTYNEQF
TRBV30 | AWSRQVGEQY
TRBV5-1 | ASSPGQGVKAEAF
TRBV4-1 | ASSPGQDHEQY
TRBV19 | ASNVGGAYGYT
TRBV20-1 | SAWSGETQY
TRBV6-1 | ASSEAPGGPYEQY
TRBV19 | ASSKDFGAAQKNIQY
TRBV4-1 | ASSQDGGPVRTGVAAGELF
TRBV4-3 | ASSHEPGSAYEQY
TRBV27 | ASSLDGREAYEQY
TRBV4-3 | ASSQVGGAKNIQY
TRBV2 | ASSGGPSGEQY
TRBV5-1 | ASSLRPGDLTPMNTEAF
TRBV5-4 | ASSLGSDRGHYT
TRBV18 | ATFAGGPTGNEQF
TRBV11-2 | ASSFGLNTEAF
TRBV10-1 | ASSDINSPLH
TRBV7-2 | ASSKRLSTDTQY
TRBV27 | ASSYRGESGYT